This passage covers 15 T cell receptor beta chains from one sample sequenced in a study of blood T cell repertoires in COVID-19. The data were produced by immunoSEQ multiplex PCR, yet TCRdb's version contains in-frame clones alone and is incomplete. The table includes about 47,000 clones, about four fifths detected once. The sequencing input was peripheral blood. The receptors were gathered from a woman of 80 years or more with COVID-19, enrolled during active disease.

The gene calls are TRBV24-1 and TRBJ2-7, with 9 bases matching TRBD2. The V gene end was trimmed by 2 bases and the J gene end by 4 bases; junction bases not matched to a gene: 11. Germline CDR1 is KGHDR and CDR2 is SFDVKD. The CDR3 covers 17 residues. The DNA of the CDR3 is TGTGCCACCAGTGATTGCCCCCGACTAGCGGATCCTTACGAGCAGTACTTC. This encodes CATSDCPRLADPYEQYF.

This clone has a single count. The J gene is TRBJ2-1, the V gene TRBV19; TRBD2 is a possible D gene (5 bases). V was trimmed by 2 bases and J by 5 bases, leaving 16 bases between them. Per the germline V gene, CDR1 is LNHDA and CDR2 is SQIVND (reference sequence). This CDR3 spans 16 amino acids. DNA of the CDR3: TGTGCCAGTAGTATAATTGGCCTAGCTGATGACAATGAGCAGTTCTTC. This encodes CASSIIGLADDNEQFF. Together with reference TRBV19 and TRBJ2-1, the CDR3 gives the full variable domain: DGGITQSPKYLFRKEGQNVTLSCEQNLNHDAMYWYRQDPGQGLRLIYYSQIVNDFQKGDIAEGYSVSREKKESFPLTVTSAQKNPTAFYLCASSIIGLADDNEQFFGPGTRLTVL.

This clone was observed once. CDR3: CATSDRQFLPISEQFF. CDR3 coding DNA: TGTGCCACCAGTGATCGACAGTTTTTGCCGATCAGTGAGCAGTTCTTC. The V gene is TRBV24-1, the J gene TRBJ2-1; D possibly corresponds to TRBD1 (5 bases). The CDR3 contains 16 residues. V dropped 3 bases and J dropped 9 bases, with 20 bases sitting between them. Germline values: CDR1 KGHDR, CDR2 SFDVKD.

CDR3 residues: CATGGQGYEQYF. In nucleotides, the CDR3 is TGTGCCACTGGGGGACAGGGGTACGAGCAGTACTTC. J is TRBJ2-7 and V is TRBV19; TRBD1 agrees at 10 bases. Germline-derived CDR1 and CDR2 are LNHDA and SQIVND (reference sequence). This CDR3 spans 12 amino acids. V lost 10 bases to trimming and J lost 4 bases; unmatched junction nucleotides: 4.

This clone qualifies as medium-sized (0.01 to 0.1%). J is TRBJ2-6 and V is TRBV6-2 or TRBV6-3; 8 bases line up with TRBD1. The CDR3 totals 17 residues. The trim removed 2 bases at V and 6 bases at J, leaving 9 bases unmatched. Germline values: CDR1 MNHEY, CDR2 SVGEGT. The DNA of the CDR3 is TGTGCCAGCAGTTACCGGATGGGACAGGAAAAGGCCAACGTCCTGACTTTC. Amino acid sequence: CASSYRMGQEKANVLTF.

The V and J genes are TRBV18 and TRBJ2-7; D possibly corresponds to TRBD2 (5 bases). Between the trimmed V and J ends, which lost 4 bases and 4 bases, there was a span of 14 bases. The CDR3 extends over 14 amino acids. Germline-derived CDR1 and CDR2 are KGHSH and LQKENI. CDR3 protein: CASSLGVPPYEQYF. The CDR3 nucleotides are TGTGCCAGCTCACTCGGGGTCCCTCCATACGAGCAGTACTTC.

This chain connects TRBV19 to TRBJ2-2; possibly TRBD1 for D (5 bases). The V end was cut by 2 bases, the J end by 2 bases, with 9 bases between. In germline, CDR1 is LNHDA, CDR2 SQIVND (reference sequence). CDR3 length: 15 amino acids. CDR3 sequence (DNA): TGTGCCAGTAGTATATCCAGGGTAAACACCGGGGAGCTGTTTTTT. Translated, it gives CASSISRVNTGELFF.

This clone was seen a few times. V gene TRBV10-2 combines with J gene TRBJ2-1, with TRBD2 matching 7 bases. V lost 4 bases, J lost 2 bases, and 8 bases stayed unmatched. This CDR3 comprises 16 residues. CDR1 is WSHSY, CDR2 SAAADI, per germline. In nucleotides, the CDR3 is TGCGCCAGCAGTGTCTCGACTAGCCCCCCCTACAATGAGCAGTTCTTC. The encoded protein is CASSVSTSPPYNEQFF.

This clone showed up just a few times. This chain uses TRBV11-2 with TRBJ2-7; D is ambiguous. The CDR3 extends over 14 amino acids. Germline-derived CDR1 and CDR2 are SGHAT and FQNNGV. V lost 1 base, J lost 3 bases, and 10 bases lay in between. CDR3 residues: CASSLGPVIYEQYF. For the CDR3, the DNA is TGTGCCAGCAGCTTAGGTCCGGTTATCTACGAGCAGTACTTC.

The rearrangement links TRBV4-1 to TRBJ2-2, with 7 bases matching TRBD2. J lost 3 bases, V lost 3 bases, and 7 bases had no gene match. The CDR3 runs to 16 residues. Germline lookup yields CDR1 MGHRA and CDR2 YSYEKL. For the CDR3, the DNA is TGCGCCAGCAGCCACCGTAGCGGGCGCGACACCGGGGAGCTGTTTTTT. It encodes CASSHRSGRDTGELFF.

V is TRBV24-1 and J is TRBJ2-1; 13 nucleotides align to TRBD2. This CDR3 has 18 amino acids. The germline V gene encodes CDR1 KGHDR and CDR2 SFDVKD. The trim removed 3 bases at V and 7 bases at J, leaving 11 bases unmatched. CDR3 bases: TGTGCCACCAGTGATGCCCTAACTAGCGGGAGGGCCAGGAATGAGCAGTTCTTC. It is translated as CATSDALTSGRARNEQFF.

Here the CDR3 reads CASSPGGWAYNEQFF. CDR3 sequence (DNA): TGTGCCAGCAGCCCAGGGGGATGGGCCTACAATGAGCAGTTCTTC. The rearrangement uses TRBV5-5 and TRBJ2-1, with 7 bases fitting TRBD1. This CDR3 comprises 15 residues. Germline lookup yields CDR1 SGHKS and CDR2 YYEKEE (reference sequence). Trimming took 4 bases from V and 2 from J; bases not matched to a gene: 6.

The chain recombines TRBV19 with TRBJ1-6, with D maybe TRBD1 (6 bases). With 4 bases removed from V and 10 bases from J, the gap between germline ends came to 11 bases. There are 13 residues in the CDR3. CDR1 and CDR2 (germline): LNHDA, SQIVND (reference sequence). The CDR3 region is CASSNQGNSPLHF. The CDR3, as DNA: TGTGCCAGTAGTAACCAGGGGAACTCACCCCTCCACTTT.

This clone was observed once. The chain combines TRBV30 with TRBJ2-1; D ambiguous. V shed 0 bases and J shed 8 bases, with 5 bases lying between them. This CDR3 contains 11 residues. Per the germline V gene, CDR1 is GTSNPN and CDR2 is SVGIG (reference sequence). The CDR3 spells CAWSVRDEQFF. CDR3 sequence (DNA): TGTGCCTGGAGTGTCCGTGATGAGCAGTTCTTC.

CDR3 loop: CASSRSGGGLSTGELFF. In DNA, the CDR3 is TGTGCCAGCAGTCGTAGCGGGGGTGGACTATCTACCGGGGAGCTGTTTTTT. The chain combines TRBV3-1 (or the pseudogene TRBV3-2) with TRBJ2-2; 9 bases are shared with TRBD2. This CDR3 has 17 residues. V shed 6 bases and J 5 bases; nucleotides not matched to a gene: 13. The germline CDR1 and CDR2 sequences are LGHDT and YNNKEL (reference sequence).